A selection of T cell receptor beta chains follows, all from one sample in a study of PD-L1 blockade in urothelial cancer. Profiled with immunoSEQ multiplex PCR; TCRdb holds only in-frame clones, not every one. The sample carries just under 45,000 clones, about 80% recorded once. The sequenced sample was PBMCs, obtained around atezolizumab (anti-PD-L1) treatment. The origin of the receptors is a man between 60 and 75 years old with urothelial cancer. CDR3s include the opening cysteine and the closing phenylalanine or tryptophan. D genes are given only for firm matches.

>TRBV9|TRBD1
CASSVDQGDTGELFF
>TRBV19|-
CASRGTAVEQYF
>TRBV19|TRBD1
CASGYMTGYEDTQYF
>TRBV6-7|-
CASSSPKPALDTGELFF
>TRBV20-1|TRBD1
CSASGGYGYTF
>TRBV10-3|-
CAISALTVNSYEQYF
>TRBV30|-
CAWSRTGDQPQHF
>TRBV4-1|-
CASSQPGKNTEAFF
>TRBV5-4|-
CASSQRFRSTDTQYF
>TRBV2|TRBD1
CASSQGGQPQHF
>TRBV25-1|TRBD1
CASSASRDRAGANVLTF
>TRBV6-6|TRBD1
CASSSSDRGPEAFF
>TRBV4-2|-
CASSQEVADQGTQYF
>TRBV28|TRBD1
CASRSPGTGSGGQYF
>TRBV7-9|-
CASSGAPVNTQYF
>TRBV30|-
CAWSDGRLTNEKLFF
>TRBV28|-
CASSLLLERSYEQYF
>TRBV7-2|TRBD2
CASSFFSGGAGDTQYF
>TRBV5-1|-
CASSPDGGALQPQHF
>TRBV7-8|-
CASSLATLPGEKLFF
>TRBV19|TRBD1
CASSIDWGQGRNEQFF
>TRBV28|-
CASSLSVRFNQPQHF
>TRBV28|-
CASTDQTSTYEQYF
>TRBV7-2|TRBD1
CASSSWAGQGAEKLFF
>TRBV5-8|TRBD1
CASSSLTGIPTNEKLFF
>TRBV6-5|-
CASRTSQQAYEQYF
>TRBV5-4|TRBD1
CATQTGTGKYEQYF
>TRBV28|-
CASSQALEQPQHF
>TRBV2|-
CASSEEEGSNQPQHF
>TRBV5-1|-
CASSLAIAASQTRPPGTEAFF
>TRBV5-6|-
CASSPGATFPKNIQYF
>TRBV2|TRBD1
CASSRQGAYTDTQYF
>TRBV5-4|TRBD1
CASSGTGLLNSYNEQFF
>TRBV5-4|-
CASSSGGSYEQYF
>TRBV19|-
CASSIRRGTDTQYF
>TRBV25-1|TRBD1
CASSVSGTGFPQYF
>TRBV19|-
CASSGGNTEAFF
>TRBV9|-
CASSVVQGADTQYF
>TRBV10-2|TRBD2
CASSDPGLVTYNEQFF
>TRBV6-1|-
CASSGVGQYSNQPQHF
>TRBV18|-
CASSPGATNEKLFF